This passage covers 27 T cell receptor beta chains from one sample sequenced in a study of cytomegalovirus exposure and HLA in healthy donors. PCR primers comprised 60 Vbeta and 13 Jbeta primers. Clones were read by immunoSEQ multiplex PCR, and TCRdb kept only the in-frame ones, dropping some. The sample records roughly 81,000 clones, 79% being singletons. The sample comprised PBMCs. The source is a man between 25 and 39 years old in good health and CMV-seronegative.

This clone has at least ten counts. The genes are TRBV6-5 and TRBJ2-3, with D possibly matching TRBD2 (6 bases). The length of the CDR3 is 16 residues. Trimming pared 4 bases from V and 6 bases from J, leaving 20 bases between. Germline-derived CDR1 and CDR2 are MNHEY and SVGAGI. The CDR3 DNA is TGTGCCAGCAGTTTTCGGGGGAACTCCGCGGCTGATACGCAGTATTTT. Its translation is CASSFRGNSAADTQYF.

The chain links TRBV2 to TRBJ2-7; 9 bases align to TRBD1. The V gene end was trimmed by 8 bases and the J gene end by 4 bases; junction bases not matched to a gene: 9. Germline values: CDR1 SNHLY, CDR2 FYNNEI. This CDR3 is built from 14 residues. The CDR3 nucleotides are TGTGCCAGCGCCAAAGGACAGGGGAAATACGAGCAGTACTTC. Amino acids: CASAKGQGKYEQYF.

The chain couples TRBV6-5 to TRBJ2-7, with TRBD1 as a possible D gene (5 bases). Per the germline V gene, CDR1 is MNHEY and CDR2 is SVGAGI. The CDR3 contains 14 residues. Between the trimmed V and J ends, which lost 0 bases and 3 bases, there was a span of 9 bases. CDR3 loop: CASSYSSQGYEQYF. CDR3 nucleotides: TGTGCCAGCAGTTACTCAAGCCAGGGCTACGAGCAGTACTTC.

This clone was recorded only once. The gene calls are TRBV19 and TRBJ2-3; 15 nucleotides agree with TRBD2. The V gene's germline CDR1 is LNHDA and CDR2 SQIVND (reference sequence). The CDR3 extends over 19 amino acids. The junction had 10 bases not matched to a gene; V was cut back by 6 bases and J by 0 bases. Here the CDR3 reads CASRKTPGLAGGSTDTQYF. CDR3 nucleotides: TGTGCCAGTAGGAAGACCCCGGGACTAGCGGGAGGAAGCACAGATACGCAGTATTTT.

CDR3 DNA: TGCGCCAGCAGCCAAGTATCCCGAGCAACAGATACGCAGTATTTT. Its translation is CASSQVSRATDTQYF. V and J are TRBV4-3 and TRBJ2-3; D gene ambiguous. Germline CDR1 LGHNA, CDR2 YSLEER. V lost 1 base to trimming and J lost 3 bases, with 11 bases between them. The length of the CDR3 is 15 residues.

The rearrangement links TRBV9 to TRBJ2-3; 8 bases line up with TRBD1. The CDR3 consists of 20 residues. Germline trimming cut 0 bases from V and 6 bases from J; bases unmatched to any gene: 21. The germline gives CDR1 SGDLS, CDR2 YYNGEE. Here the CDR3 DNA reads TGTGCCAGCAGCGTAGCTACGAGGCTGAGGACAGGGAGATCGGTTGATACGCAGTATTTT. It specifies CASSVATRLRTGRSVDTQYF.

This clone was recorded a few times. The CDR3 DNA follows: TGTGCCAGCAGCTTAAAGCGGGGGGGCAGGGAGACCCAGTACTTC. Translating it yields CASSLKRGGRETQYF. The rearrangement links TRBV7-2 to TRBJ2-5; 10 nucleotides match TRBD2. Germline CDR1 reads SGHTA; CDR2 reads FQGNSA. J gave up 5 bases and V 2 bases, and 5 bases lay outside the gene matches. The CDR3 is made up of 15 amino acids.

This clone was found a few times. The rearrangement uses TRBV7-9 and TRBJ1-2; D is perhaps TRBD1 (5 bases). Trimming took 1 base from V and 10 from J, leaving 10 bases between them. The CDR3 length is 12 residues. The germline CDR1 and CDR2 sequences are SEHNR and FQNEAQ (reference sequence). DNA for the CDR3: TGTGCCAGCAGCTTAGAGGGGCTGGACTACACCTTC. This sequence encodes CASSLEGLDYTF.

The chain links TRBV5-1 to TRBJ1-1; a possible D gene is TRBD1 (6 bases). Germline loops: CDR1 SGHRS, CDR2 YFSETQ. This CDR3 is built from 14 residues. The V end was cut by 4 bases, the J end by 4 bases, with 14 bases between. The CDR3 region is CASSLGHGFTEAFF. The CDR3 DNA sequence: TGCGCCAGCAGCCTGGGACACGGATTCACTGAAGCTTTCTTT.

This rearrangement joins TRBV7-9 to TRBJ2-3; the match to TRBD2 covers 9 bases. J lost 3 bases, V lost 5 bases, and 3 bases had no gene match. The CDR3 runs to 14 residues. CDR1 is SEHNR and CDR2 is FQNEAQ in the germline V gene (reference sequence). CDR3 in amino acids: CASSPGLATDTQYF. CDR3 sequence (DNA): TGTGCCAGCAGCCCAGGACTAGCGACAGATACGCAGTATTTT.

This chain links TRBV10-1 with TRBJ1-3; the D is unclear. CDR3 length equals 14 residues. From germline, CDR1 is WNHNN and CDR2 SYGVQD (reference sequence). Trimming stripped 0 bases from V and 4 bases from J, with 7 bases between. This CDR3 reads CASSESGRGNTIYF. Written as DNA, the CDR3 is TGCGCCAGCAGTGAGTCGGGCCGCGGAAACACCATATATTTT.

The chain combines TRBV5-4 with TRBJ1-4, with TRBD1 identical over 7 bases. The CDR3 covers 13 residues. J gave up 8 bases and V 4 bases, and 5 bases lay outside the gene matches. Germline V CDR1 and CDR2: SGHNT, YYREEE (reference sequence). The CDR3 coding sequence is TGTGCCAGCAGCAGAACAGGGGACGAAAAACTGTTTTTT. Amino acid sequence: CASSRTGDEKLFF. Looking up the rest from reference TRBV5-4 and TRBJ1-4 gives the full variable domain: ETGVTQSPTHLIKTRGQQVTLRCSSQSGHNTVSWYQQALGQGPQFIFQYYREEENGRGNFPPRFSGLQFPNYSSELNVNALELDDSALYLCASSRTGDEKLFFGSGTQLSVL.

The chain links TRBV6-5 to TRBJ1-2, with D uncertain. Trimming removed 7 bases from V and 9 bases from J, with 12 bases in between. The CDR3 covers 11 residues. Germline V gene lookup returns CDR1 MNHEY and CDR2 SVGAGI. CDR3 in amino acids: CASTSVGRYTF. The CDR3 DNA follows: TGTGCCAGCACGTCGGTGGGCCGCTACACCTTC.

The chain combines TRBV27 with TRBJ2-5, with TRBD2 as a possible D gene (7 bases). Trimming took off 5 bases at V and 4 bases at J, with 17 bases between the two ends. Germline V lookup: CDR1 MNHEY, CDR2 SMNVEV (reference sequence). This CDR3 contains 15 residues. CDR3 amino acids: CASSVLGGVGETQYF. The CDR3 DNA is TGTGCCAGCAGTGTACTAGGGGGGGTAGGAGAGACCCAGTACTTC.

J is TRBJ2-2 and V is TRBV6-1, with TRBD1 matching 8 bases. CDR3 length: 15 amino acids. V lost 8 bases to trimming and J lost 5 bases; unmatched junction nucleotides: 10. Germline values: CDR1 MNHNS, CDR2 SASEGT. The DNA for the CDR3 is TGTGCCAGCGTAGACGGACAGGGAGAAACCGGGGAGCTGTTTTTT. Protein product: CASVDGQGETGELFF.

The rearrangement uses TRBV2 and TRBJ1-6; no clear D. Germline CDR1 is SNHLY and CDR2 is FYNNEI. This CDR3 is built from 13 residues. V lost 10 bases and J 0 bases, leaving 7 bases between the germline ends. This CDR3 is CATVRSYNSPLHF. The CDR3 DNA reads TGTGCCACGGTGCGCTCCTATAATTCACCCCTCCACTTT.

The sample holds a few counts of this clone. The DNA for the CDR3 is TGTGCCAGCAGCCCCGACAGATTTGAAGCTTTCTTT. Protein product: CASSPDRFEAFF. The chain carries TRBV7-9 and TRBJ1-1; D is perhaps TRBD1 (5 bases). Germline V CDR1 and CDR2: SEHNR, FQNEAQ (reference sequence). The CDR3 extends over 12 amino acids. Trimming took off 5 bases at V and 7 bases at J, with 11 bases between the two ends.

J is TRBJ1-2 and V is TRBV30; TRBD1 agrees at 10 bases. The length of the CDR3 is 16 residues. CDR1 is GTSNPN, CDR2 SVGIG, per germline (reference sequence). CDR3 sequence reads: CAVGPGQGLLSYGYTF. The CDR3 coding sequence is TGTGCGGTGGGCCCGGGACAGGGGTTACTAAGCTATGGCTACACCTTC.

This chain uses TRBV11-2 with TRBJ2-7; D call uncertain. The CDR3 runs to 14 residues. Per the germline V gene, CDR1 is SGHAT and CDR2 is FQNNGV. Trimming stripped 4 bases from V and 0 bases from J, with 10 bases between. The CDR3 sequence: CASSYGPSSYEQYF. In DNA, the CDR3 is TGTGCCAGCAGCTACGGTCCAAGCTCCTACGAGCAGTACTTC. Filled out from reference TRBV11-2 and TRBJ2-7, the complete variable domain reads EAGVAQSPRYKIIEKRQSVAFWCNPISGHATLYWYQQILGQGPKLLIQFQNNGVVDDSQLPKDRFSAERLKGVDSTLKIQPAKLEDSAVYLCASSYGPSSYEQYFGPGTRLTVT.

This chain links TRBV6-1 with TRBJ2-1, with D uncertain. This CDR3 has 10 amino acids. The germline CDR1 and CDR2 sequences are MNHNS and SASEGT. V was trimmed by 6 bases and J by 6 bases, leaving 3 bases between them. CDR3 protein: CASRLNEQFF. The CDR3 region has the DNA TGTGCCAGCAGACTCAATGAGCAGTTCTTC.

This chain uses TRBV6-5 with TRBJ2-7; 8 bases are shared with TRBD2. The CDR3 length is 14 residues. Trimming took 5 bases from V and 3 from J; bases not matched to a gene: 6. In germline, CDR1 is MNHEY, CDR2 SVGAGI. As DNA, the CDR3 is TGTGCCAGCAGTCCCTTAGCGGGGATCTACGAGCAGTACTTC. It specifies CASSPLAGIYEQYF.

This sequence joins TRBV4-1 and TRBJ1-2, with a weak D call TRBD1 (6 bases). The CDR3 runs 15 residues. CDR1 and CDR2 from the germline V gene are MGHRA and YSYEKL. The V gene lost 0 bases and the J gene lost 7 bases, with 15 bases spanning the gap. The CDR3 protein is CASSQEITGPVGYTF. CDR3 sequence (DNA): TGCGCCAGCAGCCAAGAAATCACAGGGCCGGTTGGCTACACCTTC.

The genes are TRBV2 and TRBJ2-2, with D possibly matching TRBD1 (5 bases). This CDR3 has 12 amino acids. CDR1 and CDR2 from the germline V gene are SNHLY and FYNNEI. With 10 bases removed from V and 3 bases from J, the gap between germline ends came to 9 bases. In DNA, the CDR3 is TGTGCCATGGGGCTTTACACCGGGGAGCTGTTTTTT. Translating it yields CAMGLYTGELFF.

V gene TRBV2 combines with J gene TRBJ2-5, with unresolved D. Germline V gene lookup returns CDR1 SNHLY and CDR2 FYNNEI. CDR3 size: 15 residues. Between the trimmed V and J ends, which lost 4 bases and 2 bases, there was a span of 14 bases. The CDR3 is CASSAARLGQETQYF. CDR3 coding DNA: TGTGCCAGCAGTGCGGCCAGACTTGGGCAAGAGACCCAGTACTTC.

V and J are TRBV5-1 and TRBJ2-2; D call uncertain. The ends were cut back, 4 bases at V and 7 bases at J, with 14 bases in the middle. This CDR3 has 14 residues. CDR1 and CDR2 (germline): SGHRS, YFSETQ. The CDR3 DNA is TGCGCCAGCAGCCTAAACCGACAAGGCGGGGAGCTGTTTTTT. The encoded protein is CASSLNRQGGELFF.

V is TRBV27 and J is TRBJ2-1, with 14 positions matching TRBD2. Germline-derived CDR1 and CDR2 are MNHEY and SMNVEV (reference sequence). V lost 7 bases to trimming and J lost 7 bases; unmatched junction nucleotides: 6. The CDR3 extends over 15 amino acids. The CDR3 bases are TGTGCCAGCAAGTCGGGACTAGCGGGAGTGAATGAGCAGTTCTTC. Translation: CASKSGLAGVNEQFF.

J is TRBJ1-5 and V is TRBV28, with 8 bases that match TRBD1. V trimming: 2 bases; J trimming: 6 bases; junction bases outside the gene matches: 6. The V gene's germline CDR1 is MDHEN and CDR2 SYDVKM. The CDR3 has 15 residues. The CDR3 sequence is CASSLQDREGQPQHF. DNA of the CDR3: TGTGCCAGCAGTTTACAGGACAGGGAAGGTCAGCCCCAGCATTTT. The complete variable domain, with remaining parts taken from reference TRBV28 and TRBJ1-5, reads DVKVTQSSRYLVKRTGEKVFLECVQDMDHENMFWYRQDPGLGLRLIYFSYDVKMKEKGDIPEGYSVSREKKERFSLILESASTNQTSMYLCASSLQDREGQPQHFGDGTRLSIL.